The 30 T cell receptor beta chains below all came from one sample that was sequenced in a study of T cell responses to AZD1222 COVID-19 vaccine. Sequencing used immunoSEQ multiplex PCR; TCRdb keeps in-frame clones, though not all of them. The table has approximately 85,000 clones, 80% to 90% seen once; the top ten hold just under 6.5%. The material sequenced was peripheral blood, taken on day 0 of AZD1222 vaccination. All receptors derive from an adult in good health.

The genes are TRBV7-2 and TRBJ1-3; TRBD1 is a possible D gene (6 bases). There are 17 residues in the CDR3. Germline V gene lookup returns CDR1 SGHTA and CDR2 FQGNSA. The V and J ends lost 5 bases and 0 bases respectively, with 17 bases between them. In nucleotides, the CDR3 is TGTGCCAGCAGCCCGTCGGGGGGGGCTCGCTCTGGAAACACCATATATTTT. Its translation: CASSPSGGARSGNTIYF.

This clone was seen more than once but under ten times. The CDR3 DNA reads TGTGCCAGCAGCTTAGGAGAAACTGGGGCCAACGTCCTGACTTTC. As protein: CASSLGETGANVLTF. The rearrangement joins TRBV13 to TRBJ2-6; no firm D call. From germline, CDR1 is PRHDT and CDR2 FYEKMQ (reference sequence). This CDR3 region has 15 residues. V was clipped by 0 bases and J by 2 bases, with 5 bases between them.

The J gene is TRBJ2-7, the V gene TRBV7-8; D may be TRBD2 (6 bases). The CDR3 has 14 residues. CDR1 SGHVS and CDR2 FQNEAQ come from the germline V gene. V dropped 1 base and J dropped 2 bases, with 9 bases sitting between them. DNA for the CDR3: TGTGCCAGCAGCTTAGGACTAGGGACCTACGAGCAGTACTTC. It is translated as CASSLGLGTYEQYF.

The CDR3: CASSLTIPNDSPLHF. In DNA form, the CDR3 reads TGCGCCAGCAGCTTGACCATCCCGAACGATTCACCCCTCCACTTT. V is TRBV5-1 and J is TRBJ1-6, with D unresolved. CDR1 SGHRS and CDR2 YFSETQ come from the germline V gene. Trimming took 1 base from V and 8 from J, leaving 13 bases between them. This CDR3 region has 15 residues. Using reference TRBV5-1 and TRBJ1-6 for the parts outside the CDR3, the full variable domain is KAGVTQTPRYLIKTRGQQVTLSCSPISGHRSVSWYQQTPGQGLQFLFEYFSETQRNKGNFPGRFSGRQFSNSRSEMNVSTLELGDSALYLCASSLTIPNDSPLHFGNGTRLTVT.

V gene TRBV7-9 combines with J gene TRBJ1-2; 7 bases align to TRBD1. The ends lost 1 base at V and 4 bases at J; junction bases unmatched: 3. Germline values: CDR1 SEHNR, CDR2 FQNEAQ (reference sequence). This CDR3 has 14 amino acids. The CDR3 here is CASSLGQGSYGYTF. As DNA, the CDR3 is TGTGCCAGCAGCTTAGGACAGGGCAGCTATGGCTACACCTTC.

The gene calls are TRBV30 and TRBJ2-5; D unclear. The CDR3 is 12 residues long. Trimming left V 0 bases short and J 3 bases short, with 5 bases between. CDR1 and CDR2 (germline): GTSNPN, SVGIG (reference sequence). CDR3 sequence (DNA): TGTGCCTGGAGTGTGGTGGAAGAGACCCAGTACTTC. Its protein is CAWSVVEETQYF. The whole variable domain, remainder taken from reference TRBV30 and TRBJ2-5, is SQTIHQWPATLVQPVGSPLSLECTVEGTSNPNLYWYRQAAGRGLQLLFYSVGIGQISSEVPQNLSASRPQDRQFILSSKKLLLSDSGFYLCAWSVVEETQYFGPGTRLLVL.

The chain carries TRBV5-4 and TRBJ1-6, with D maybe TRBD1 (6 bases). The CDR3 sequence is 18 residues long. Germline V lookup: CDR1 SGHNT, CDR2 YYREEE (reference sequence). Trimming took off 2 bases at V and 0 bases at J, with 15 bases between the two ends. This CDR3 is CASSFGGALGSYNSPLHF. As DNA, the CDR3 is TGTGCCAGCAGCTTCGGGGGCGCATTGGGCTCCTATAATTCACCCCTCCACTTT.

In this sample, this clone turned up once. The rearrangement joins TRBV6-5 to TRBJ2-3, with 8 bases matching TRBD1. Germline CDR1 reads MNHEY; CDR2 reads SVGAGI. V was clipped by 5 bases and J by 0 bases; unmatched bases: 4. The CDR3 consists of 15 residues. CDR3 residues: CASSPQGASTDTQYF. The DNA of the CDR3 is TGTGCCAGCAGTCCTCAGGGGGCGAGCACAGATACGCAGTATTTT.

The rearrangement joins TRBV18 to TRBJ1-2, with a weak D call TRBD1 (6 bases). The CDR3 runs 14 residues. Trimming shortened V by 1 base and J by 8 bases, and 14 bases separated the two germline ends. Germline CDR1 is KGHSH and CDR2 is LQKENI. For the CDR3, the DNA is TGTGCCAGCTCACCACAAGGGACACAGGAAGGCTACACCTTC. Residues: CASSPQGTQEGYTF.

The CDR3 nucleotides are TGTGCCAGCAGTTTAGGGGGTCGTGGGACAGCCACAAATTCACCCCTCCACTTT. Translating it yields CASSLGGRGTATNSPLHF. The chain recombines TRBV27 with TRBJ1-6, with 7 bases identical to TRBD1. Germline trimming cut 2 bases from V and 7 bases from J; bases unmatched to any gene: 14. The CDR3 loop spans 18 amino acids. CDR1 is MNHEY and CDR2 is SMNVEV in the germline V gene (reference sequence).

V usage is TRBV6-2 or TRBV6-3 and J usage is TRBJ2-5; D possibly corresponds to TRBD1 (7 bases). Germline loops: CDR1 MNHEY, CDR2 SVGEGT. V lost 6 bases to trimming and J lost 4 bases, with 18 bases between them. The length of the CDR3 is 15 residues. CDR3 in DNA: TGTGCCAGCAGCCCAGGGGGGAGGATTCGAGAGACCCAGTACTTC. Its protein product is CASSPGGRIRETQYF.

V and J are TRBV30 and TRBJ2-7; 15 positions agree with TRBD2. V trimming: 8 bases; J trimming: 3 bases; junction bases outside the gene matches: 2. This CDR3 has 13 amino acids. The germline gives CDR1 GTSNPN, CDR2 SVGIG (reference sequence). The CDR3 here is CAGTSGRFYEQYF. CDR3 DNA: TGTGCCGGGACTAGCGGGAGGTTCTACGAGCAGTACTTC.

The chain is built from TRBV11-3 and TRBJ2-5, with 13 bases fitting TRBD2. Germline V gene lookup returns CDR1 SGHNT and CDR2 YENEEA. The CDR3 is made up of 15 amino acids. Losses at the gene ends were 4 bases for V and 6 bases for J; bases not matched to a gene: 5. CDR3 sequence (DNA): TGTGCCAGCAGCTCCGGGACTAGCGGGACCAAGACCCAGTACTTC. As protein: CASSSGTSGTKTQYF.

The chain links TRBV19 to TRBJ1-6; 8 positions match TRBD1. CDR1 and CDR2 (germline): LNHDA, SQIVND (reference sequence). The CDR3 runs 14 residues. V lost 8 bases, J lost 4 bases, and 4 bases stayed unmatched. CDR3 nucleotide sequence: TGTGCCAGTCGCGGACAGGGTTATAATTCACCCCTCCACTTT. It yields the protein CASRGQGYNSPLHF.

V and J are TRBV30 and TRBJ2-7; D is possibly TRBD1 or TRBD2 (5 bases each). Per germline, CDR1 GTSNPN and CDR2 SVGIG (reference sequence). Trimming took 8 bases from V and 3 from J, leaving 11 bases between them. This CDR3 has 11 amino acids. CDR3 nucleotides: TGTGCCGGGGGTAGGGGCTACGAGCAGTACTTC. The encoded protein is CAGGRGYEQYF.

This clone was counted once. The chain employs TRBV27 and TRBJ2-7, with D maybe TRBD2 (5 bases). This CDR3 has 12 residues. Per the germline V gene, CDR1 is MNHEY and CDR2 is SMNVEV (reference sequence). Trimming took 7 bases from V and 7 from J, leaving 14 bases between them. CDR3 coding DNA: TGTGCCAGCAACCCCCCCGGGATAGAGCAGTACTTC. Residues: CASNPPGIEQYF.

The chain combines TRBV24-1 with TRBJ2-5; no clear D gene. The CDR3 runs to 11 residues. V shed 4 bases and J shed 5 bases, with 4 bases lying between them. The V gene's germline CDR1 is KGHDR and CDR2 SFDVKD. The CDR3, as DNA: TGTGCCACCAGTGAGTGGGAGACCCAGTACTTC. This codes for CATSEWETQYF.

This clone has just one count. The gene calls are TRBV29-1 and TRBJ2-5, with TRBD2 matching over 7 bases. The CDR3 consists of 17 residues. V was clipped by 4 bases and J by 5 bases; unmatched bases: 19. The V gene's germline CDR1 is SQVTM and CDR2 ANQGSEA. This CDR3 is CSVGEGPGAVVRETQYF. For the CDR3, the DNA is TGCAGCGTTGGGGAGGGGCCGGGAGCGGTCGTCAGGGAGACCCAGTACTTC.

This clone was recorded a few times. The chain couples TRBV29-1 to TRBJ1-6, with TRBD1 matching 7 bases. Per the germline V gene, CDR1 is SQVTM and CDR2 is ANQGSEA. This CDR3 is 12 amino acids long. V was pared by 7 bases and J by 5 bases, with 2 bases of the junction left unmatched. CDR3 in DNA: TGCAGCGCTCAGGGGGATAATTCACCCCTCCACTTT. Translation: CSAQGDNSPLHF. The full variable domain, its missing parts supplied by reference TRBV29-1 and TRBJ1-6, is SAVISQKPSRDICQRGTSLTIQCQVDSQVTMMFWYRQQPGQSLTLIATANQGSEATYESGFVIDKFPISRPNLTFSTLTVSNMSPEDSSIYLCSAQGDNSPLHFGNGTRLTVT.

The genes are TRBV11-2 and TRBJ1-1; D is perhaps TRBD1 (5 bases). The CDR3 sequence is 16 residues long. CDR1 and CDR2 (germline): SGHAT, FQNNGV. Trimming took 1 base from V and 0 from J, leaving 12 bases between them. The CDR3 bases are TGTGCCAGCAGCTTAGTTGGGGGAGAGATGAACACTGAAGCTTTCTTT. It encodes CASSLVGGEMNTEAFF.

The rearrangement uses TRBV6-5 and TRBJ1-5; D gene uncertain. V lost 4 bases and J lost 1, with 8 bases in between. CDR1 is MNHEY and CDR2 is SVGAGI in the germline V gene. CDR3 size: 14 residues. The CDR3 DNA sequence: TGTGCCAGCAGTTCAAGTGGGAGCAATCAGCCCCAGCATTTT. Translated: CASSSSGSNQPQHF.

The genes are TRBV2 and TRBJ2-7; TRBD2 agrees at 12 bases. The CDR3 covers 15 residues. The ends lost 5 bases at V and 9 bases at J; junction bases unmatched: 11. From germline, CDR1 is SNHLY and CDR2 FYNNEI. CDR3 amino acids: CASSPGLAGLRVQYF. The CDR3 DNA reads TGTGCCAGCAGTCCGGGACTAGCGGGTTTACGAGTGCAGTACTTC.

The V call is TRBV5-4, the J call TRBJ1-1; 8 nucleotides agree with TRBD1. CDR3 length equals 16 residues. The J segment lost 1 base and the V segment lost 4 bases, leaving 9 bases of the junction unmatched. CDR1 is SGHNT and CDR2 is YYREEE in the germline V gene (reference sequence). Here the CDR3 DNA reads TGTGCCAGCAGCGAAGGCGGCGGGACAGGGAACACTGAAGCTTTCTTT. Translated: CASSEGGGTGNTEAFF.

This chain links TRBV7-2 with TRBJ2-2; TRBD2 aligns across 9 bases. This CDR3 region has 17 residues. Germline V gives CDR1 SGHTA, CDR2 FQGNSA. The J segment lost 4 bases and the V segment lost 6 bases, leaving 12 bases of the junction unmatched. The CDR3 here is CASRQLSGSGGTGELFF. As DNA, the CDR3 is TGTGCCAGCAGACAACTCTCCGGTAGCGGGGGCACCGGGGAGCTGTTTTTT.

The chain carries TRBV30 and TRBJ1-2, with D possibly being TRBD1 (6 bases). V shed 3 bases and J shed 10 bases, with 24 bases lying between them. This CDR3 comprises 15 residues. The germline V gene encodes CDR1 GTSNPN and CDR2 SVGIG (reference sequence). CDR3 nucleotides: TGTGCCTGGAGCCCGGGGTGGGCAGGGGAAGGGGACTACACCTTC. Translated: CAWSPGWAGEGDYTF.

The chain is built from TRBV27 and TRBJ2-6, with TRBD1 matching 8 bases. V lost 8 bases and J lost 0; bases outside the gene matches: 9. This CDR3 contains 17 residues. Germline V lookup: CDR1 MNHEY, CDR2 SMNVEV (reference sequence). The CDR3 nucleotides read TGTGCCAGCGGGCCGGGACAGGCGCCCTCTGGGGCCAACGTCCTGACTTTC. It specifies CASGPGQAPSGANVLTF. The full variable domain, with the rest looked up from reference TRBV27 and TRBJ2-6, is EAQVTQNPRYLITVTGKKLTVTCSQNMNHEYMSWYRQDPGLGLRQIYYSMNVEVTDKGDVPEGYKVSRKEKRNFPLILESPSPNQTSLYFCASGPGQAPSGANVLTFGAGSRLTVL.

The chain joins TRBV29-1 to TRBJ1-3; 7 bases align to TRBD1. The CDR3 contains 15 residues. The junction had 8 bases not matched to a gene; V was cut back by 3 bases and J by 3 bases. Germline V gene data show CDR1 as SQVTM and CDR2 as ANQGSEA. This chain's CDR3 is CSVERDSNDGNTIYF. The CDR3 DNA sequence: TGCAGCGTTGAGAGGGACAGTAATGATGGAAACACCATATATTTT.

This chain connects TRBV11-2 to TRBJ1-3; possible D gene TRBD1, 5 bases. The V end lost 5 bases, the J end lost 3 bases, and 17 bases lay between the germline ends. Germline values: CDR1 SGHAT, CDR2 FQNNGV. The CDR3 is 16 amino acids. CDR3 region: CASSAGDFGLGNTIYF. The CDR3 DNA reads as TGTGCCAGCAGCGCGGGGGACTTCGGCCTTGGAAACACCATATATTTT.

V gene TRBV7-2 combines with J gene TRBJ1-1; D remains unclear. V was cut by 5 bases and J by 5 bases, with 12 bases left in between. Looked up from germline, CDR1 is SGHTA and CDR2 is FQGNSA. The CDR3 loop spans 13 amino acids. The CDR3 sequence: CASSAQHYTEAFF. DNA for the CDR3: TGTGCCAGCAGCGCCCAACACTATACTGAAGCTTTCTTT.

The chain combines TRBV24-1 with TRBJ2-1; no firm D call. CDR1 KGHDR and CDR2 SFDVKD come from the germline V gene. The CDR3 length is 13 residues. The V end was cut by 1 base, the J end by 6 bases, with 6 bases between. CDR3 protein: CATSDFNSNEQFF. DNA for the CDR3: TGTGCCACCAGTGATTTCAACAGCAATGAGCAGTTCTTC.